The 4 T cell receptor beta chains reported below all come from one sample, sequenced in a study of cytomegalovirus exposure and HLA in healthy donors. Sequencing was performed with immunoSEQ multiplex PCR; in TCRdb, only in-frame clones are kept and a portion is missing. The data contain some 43,000 clones, roughly 90% of them singletons. The specimen sequenced was PBMCs. The source of these receptors is a man younger than 30 in good health and CMV-seronegative.

The chain links TRBV27 to TRBJ2-7; possible D gene TRBD1, 6 bases. The CDR3 spans 13 residues. V gave up 3 bases and J gave up 3 bases, with 9 bases separating them. Germline V lookup: CDR1 MNHEY, CDR2 SMNVEV (reference sequence). This chain's CDR3 is CASSFGRGYEQYF. In nucleotides, the CDR3 is TGTGCCAGCAGTTTTGGCAGGGGCTACGAGCAGTACTTC.

A single count supports this clone. The V gene is TRBV19, the J gene TRBJ1-2; possibly TRBD1 for D (6 bases). Germline V lookup: CDR1 LNHDA, CDR2 SQIVND (reference sequence). This CDR3 is built from 13 residues. Trimming stripped 3 bases from V and 2 bases from J, with 7 bases between. CDR3 bases: TGTGCCAGTAGTATCACAGGGAACTATGGCTACACCTTC. It encodes CASSITGNYGYTF.

The rearrangement uses TRBV6-5 and TRBJ2-7; TRBD2 matches at 11 bases. CDR1 is MNHEY, CDR2 SVGAGI, per germline. V dropped 6 bases and J dropped 2; count of bases not matched to a gene: 3. This CDR3 has 14 residues. The CDR3 coding sequence is TGTGCCAGCAGCCGACTAGCGGGGACCTACGAGCAGTACTTC. Translating it yields CASSRLAGTYEQYF.

The V gene is TRBV6-1, the J gene TRBJ2-7, with 7 bases identical to TRBD2. Per the germline V gene, CDR1 is MNHNS and CDR2 is SASEGT. V lost 11 bases and J lost 2; bases outside the gene matches: 6. This CDR3 contains 12 residues. The chain's CDR3 is CAGGGTTYEQYF. CDR3 sequence (DNA): TGTGCCGGGGGGGGGACGACCTACGAGCAGTACTTC.